The 6 T cell receptor beta chains presented below share a single source sample, sequenced in a study of human T cells and chemical hapten exposure. In TCRdb, the 5' RACE reads were re-called with MiXCR into one record per CDR3 protein. The table lists around 140,000 distinct CDR3 sequences, roughly 4% of them singletons. Unfractionated whole blood served as the source for total RNA extraction. These receptors were collected from a female donor in good health.

This clonotype was recorded many times. The rearrangement uses TRBV3-1 and TRBJ2-7; D unclear. This CDR3 spans 13 amino acids. Germline V gene data show CDR1 as LGHDT and CDR2 as YNNKEL (reference sequence). With 2 bases removed from V and 7 bases from J, the gap between germline ends came to 12 bases. The CDR3 DNA is TGTGCCAGCAGCCAAAATGTTCTGGGAGAGCAGTACTTC. Its translation is CASSQNVLGEQYF.

This clonotype was detected ten times or more. V usage is TRBV9 and J usage is TRBJ2-3; 9 nucleotides line up with TRBD1. The trim removed 4 bases at V and 1 base at J, leaving 7 bases unmatched. The CDR3 is made up of 16 amino acids. Germline CDR1 SGDLS, CDR2 YYNGEE. The CDR3 reads CASSSGTGLGTDTQYF. CDR3 DNA sequence: TGTGCCAGCAGCTCGGGGACAGGGCTGGGCACAGATACGCAGTATTTT.

Many counts were recorded for this clonotype. The J gene is TRBJ2-3, the V gene TRBV4-2; D gene uncertain. The ends were cut back, 4 bases at V and 2 bases at J, with 10 bases in the middle. This CDR3 comprises 14 residues. The V gene's germline CDR1 is LGHNA and CDR2 YNFKEQ. The CDR3 DNA reads TGTGCCAGCAGCCTCAACACCCACACAGATACGCAGTATTTT. It encodes CASSLNTHTDTQYF.

This clonotype was observed many times. The V gene is TRBV7-9, the J gene TRBJ1-1, with a possible D match to TRBD1 (6 bases). CDR1 and CDR2 (germline): SEHNR, FQNEAQ (reference sequence). Trimming took 3 bases from V and 0 from J, leaving 17 bases between them. There are 17 residues in the CDR3. CDR3 sequence reads: CASSFRSGGSMNTEAFF. The CDR3 nucleotides read TGTGCCAGCAGCTTTCGGTCGGGGGGCTCCATGAACACTGAAGCTTTCTTT.

This clonotype appeared a single time. A much larger clone lies one base from this, so it may be a read error. This CDR3 is CASSSTASGANVLAF. The CDR3 DNA reads TGTGCCAGCAGCTCGACAGCCTCTGGGGCCAACGTCCTGGCTTTC. This chain joins TRBV7-9 and TRBJ2-6, with D perhaps TRBD1 (5 bases). From germline, CDR1 is SEHNR and CDR2 FQNEAQ (reference sequence). The CDR3 covers 15 residues.

There are many counts of this clonotype. The chain couples TRBV29-1 to TRBJ2-7, with D perhaps TRBD1 or TRBD2 (5 bases each). This CDR3 spans 14 amino acids. Germline V gene sequence: CDR1 SQVTM, CDR2 ANQGSEA. V lost 4 bases and J lost 7, with 20 bases in between. CDR3 bases: TGCAGCGTTGCCCACCGGGACCCTGCCTGGGAGCAGTACTTC. It specifies CSVAHRDPAWEQYF.